A selection of T cell receptor beta chains follows, all from one sample in a study of lymphopenia after photon versus proton radiotherapy. TCRdb's table, derived via immunoSEQ multiplex PCR, lists solely in-frame clones and lacks some. Counted here are under 20,000 clones, more than 90% occurring once; the ten biggest clones make up 1.7%. The sample in question was peripheral blood, obtained from a patient treated with photon-based radiotherapy. These receptors were collected from a middle-aged woman with cholangiocarcinoma. The CDR3 runs from the conserved cysteine through the conserved F or W. A D gene is named only where the DNA matches it firmly.

TRBJ2-3	.	TRBV10-3	CAISESTGATDTQYF	TGTGCCATCAGTGAGTCGACGGGGGCCACAGATACGCAGTATTTT
TRBJ1-5	.	TRBV5-4	CASSLDGNQPQHF	TGTGCCAGCAGCTTGGACGGTAATCAGCCCCAGCATTTT
TRBJ1-6	TRBD1	TRBV19	CASSQGDSPLHF	TGTGCCAGTAGCCAGGGGGATTCACCCCTCCACTTT
TRBJ1-1	.	TRBV19	CASRQGGTEAFF	TGTGCCAGTAGACAGGGCGGCACTGAAGCTTTCTTT
TRBJ1-1	.	TRBV7-9	CASSPGATEAFF	TGTGCCAGCAGCCCAGGGGCCACTGAAGCTTTCTTT
TRBJ2-7	TRBD1	TRBV27	CASSLRGTGRAYEQYF	TGTGCCAGCAGTCTCCGCGGGACAGGTCGCGCCTACGAGCAGTACTTC
TRBJ1-2	.	TRBV6-1	CASSEKLYTF	TGTGCCAGCAGTGAAAAACTCTACACCTTC
TRBJ2-1	.	TRBV21-1	CASLRERSYNEQFF	TGTGCCAGCTTGCGAGAAAGGAGCTACAATGAGCAGTTCTTC
TRBJ1-1	TRBD1	TRBV6-5	CASRQGASNTEAFF	TGTGCCAGCAGACAGGGGGCCTCGAACACTGAAGCTTTCTTT
TRBJ1-2	.	TRBV7-2	CASSPGVVYGYTF	TGTGCCAGCAGCCCAGGGGTGGTCTATGGCTACACCTTC
TRBJ1-2	TRBD1	TRBV27	CASSPTGTAQNYGYTF	TGTGCCAGCAGTCCAACCGGGACAGCTCAGAACTATGGCTACACCTTC
TRBJ1-2	.	TRBV29-1	CSVERLDTGYTF	TGCAGCGTTGAACGGTTAGACACAGGCTACACCTTC
TRBJ2-7	TRBD2	TRBV9	CASSGPRGDEQYF	TGTGCCAGCAGCGGGCCCCGGGGGGACGAGCAGTACTTC
TRBJ2-3	.	TRBV5-1	CASSLEGVTPTTDTQYF	TGCGCCAGCAGCTTGGAAGGGGTCACTCCCACCACAGATACGCAGTATTTT
TRBJ2-2	.	TRBV4-2	CASSQEVLGSTGELFF	TGTGCCAGCAGCCAAGAGGTATTGGGGAGCACCGGGGAGCTGTTTTTT